A single sample gave rise to the 21 T cell receptor beta chains below, sequenced in a study of read filtering for tumor transcriptome and immune sequencing. From about 400 ng of RNA, a library with molecular barcoded alpha/delta and beta/gamma adaptors was made. TCRdb processed the reads anew with MiXCR; each CDR3 protein has one entry. This table has about 57,000 distinct CDR3 sequences, over 11% appearing once. The sequenced material came from a population of CD138-negative cells sorted from bone marrow. These receptors all stem from a donor aged 40 or older with multiple myeloma.

Details on this clonotype: No conserved phenylalanine or tryptophan ends this CDR3, so it is likely a read error. The V and J genes are TRBV20-1 and TRBJ2-3; D is ambiguous. Trimming took off 0 bases at V and 4 bases at J, with 14 bases between the two ends. The CDR3 sequence is 15 residues long. Germline V gene lookup returns CDR1 DFQATT and CDR2 SNEGSKA (reference sequence). This CDR3 reads CSARDPLVGADTQYS. The DNA of the CDR3 is TGCAGTGCTAGAGATCCCCTAGTAGGCGCAGATACGCAGTATTCT.

The genes are TRBV29-1 and TRBJ2-2; tentative D call: TRBD2 (6 bases). Germline V gene sequence: CDR1 SQVTM, CDR2 ANQGSEA. The V gene lost 7 bases and the J gene lost 2 bases, with 14 bases spanning the gap. CDR3 length equals 14 residues. In DNA form, the CDR3 reads TGCAGCGCCCCTGCGGAGGGAAACACCGGGGAGCTGTTTTTT. It translates to CSAPAEGNTGELFF.

The CDR3 sequence: CAISDHPSDPKTNTGELFF. In DNA form, the CDR3 reads TGTGCCATCAGTGATCACCCCTCGGACCCCAAGACGAACACCGGGGAGCTGTTTTTT. The J gene is TRBJ2-2, the V gene TRBV10-3; D gene ambiguous. In germline, CDR1 is ENHRY, CDR2 SYGVKD. Deletions cut 3 bases from V and 0 bases from J, with 20 bases between. This CDR3 has 19 amino acids.

Ten or more counts support this clonotype. The genes are TRBV12-3 or TRBV12-4 and TRBJ2-1; no clear D gene. The CDR3 covers 16 residues. V shed 5 bases and J shed 1 base, with 15 bases lying between them. CDR3 in DNA: TGTGCCAGCAGTCCCCGAGGTCGATTATCCTACAATGAGCAGTTCTTC. Protein product: CASSPRGRLSYNEQFF.

This clonotype was detected many times. The chain combines TRBV27 with TRBJ2-3; 7 bases map to TRBD1. The CDR3 spans 15 residues. V shed 6 bases, J shed 3 bases, and the junction held 9 bases outside the gene matches. Germline CDR1 is MNHEY and CDR2 is SMNVEV (reference sequence). CDR3: CASRRRDRVTDTQYF. CDR3 in DNA: TGTGCCAGCAGGCGCCGGGACAGAGTGACAGATACGCAGTATTTT.

Many counts were recorded for this clonotype. An end of the junction differs from the germline gene, which may be a read error. The chain employs TRBV7-7 and TRBJ2-2, with TRBD2 identical over 10 bases. Germline lookup yields CDR1 SSHAT and CDR2 FNYEAQ (reference sequence). CDR3 length: 16 residues. The CDR3, as DNA: TGTGCTAGCAGCTCGACTAGCGGGTTTTGGGCCGGGGAGCTGTTTTTT. Encoded protein: CASSSTSGFWAGELFF.

This chain links TRBV5-4 with TRBJ2-6; D assignment may be TRBD1 or TRBD2 (5 bases each). V was pared by 4 bases and J by 0 bases, with 11 bases between. Germline CDR1 is SGHNT and CDR2 is YYREEE (reference sequence). The length of the CDR3 is 16 residues. The CDR3 spells CASSSWGPSGANVLTF. Here the CDR3 DNA reads TGTGCCAGCAGCAGCTGGGGACCCTCTGGGGCCAACGTCCTGACTTTC. Combining the CDR3 with reference TRBV5-4 and TRBJ2-6 gives the whole variable domain ETGVTQSPTHLIKTRGQQVTLRCSSQSGHNTVSWYQQALGQGPQFIFQYYREEENGRGNFPPRFSGLQFPNYSSELNVNALELDDSALYLCASSSWGPSGANVLTFGAGSRLTVL.

This clonotype was seen more than once but under ten times. The chain joins TRBV11-2 to TRBJ1-2; D is perhaps TRBD1 (5 bases). Trimming removed 2 bases at V and 8 bases at J, with 12 bases between. Germline V gene sequence: CDR1 SGHAT, CDR2 FQNNGV. This CDR3 contains 13 residues. The CDR3 spells CASSLMSGTGYTF. The CDR3 nucleotides read TGTGCCAGCAGCTTAATGTCTGGGACCGGCTACACCTTC.

The V call is TRBV6-1, the J call TRBJ2-1, with D possibly matching TRBD2 (6 bases). V was clipped by 6 bases and J by 6 bases, with 12 bases between them. The CDR3 is 13 amino acids. CDR1 MNHNS and CDR2 SASEGT come from the germline V gene. CDR3 loop: CASRLTGANEQFF. The DNA of the CDR3 is TGTGCCAGCAGGCTAACGGGAGCCAATGAGCAGTTCTTC.

This clonotype has ten or more counts. The J gene is TRBJ1-2, the V gene TRBV18; D is ambiguous. Germline V CDR1 and CDR2: KGHSH, LQKENI. The CDR3 runs 14 residues. Trimming took 3 bases from V and 1 from J, leaving 9 bases between them. The CDR3 sequence is CASSPATFNYGYTF. Here the CDR3 DNA reads TGTGCCAGCTCACCGGCCACTTTTAACTATGGCTACACCTTC.

This clonotype was seen repeatedly, ten times or more. V and J are TRBV6-2 or TRBV6-3 and TRBJ1-2; TRBD1 is a possible D gene (6 bases). The V end was cut by 2 bases, the J end by 4 bases, with 14 bases between. There are 15 residues in the CDR3. CDR1 MNHEY and CDR2 SVGEGT come from the germline V gene. CDR3 DNA: TGTGCCAGCAGTTACGACGCCCGGACAGCCTATGGCTACACCTTC. Encoded protein: CASSYDARTAYGYTF.

Worth noting for this clonotype: One end of the junction fails to match germline, which may point to a read error. The genes are TRBV11-3 and TRBJ2-3; 11 bases match TRBD2. The V gene's germline CDR1 is SGHNT and CDR2 YENEEA. This CDR3 has 17 amino acids. CDR3 amino acids: CAGSSPTLAGVTDTQYF. The CDR3 nucleotides read TGTGCCGGCAGTTCCCCCACACTAGCGGGAGTGACAGATACGCAGTATTTT.

This clonotype was counted ten times or more. The chain has TRBV7-3 and TRBJ2-2; D unresolved. Germline loops: CDR1 SGHTA, CDR2 FQGTGA. The CDR3 runs 14 residues. The V gene lost 2 bases and the J gene lost 0 bases, with 4 bases spanning the gap. CDR3 coding DNA: TGTGCCAGCAGCTTAGTAGCGAACACCGGGGAGCTGTTTTTT. This translates into CASSLVANTGELFF.

The chain is built from TRBV5-1 and TRBJ2-5; D remains ambiguous. The V gene's germline CDR1 is SGHRS and CDR2 YFSETQ. The V end was cut by 2 bases, the J end by 2 bases, with 4 bases between. The CDR3 consists of 12 residues. The CDR3 DNA sequence: TGCGCCAGCAGCTTACCTCAAGAGACCCAGTACTTC. Residues: CASSLPQETQYF.

This clonotype is termed large. The CDR3 DNA sequence: TGTGCCAGCAGCCTCGACAGGGGCATCAATCAGCCCCAGCATTTT. Its translation: CASSLDRGINQPQHF. The J gene is TRBJ1-5, the V gene TRBV7-9; 8 bases match TRBD1. After removal of 5 bases from V and 3 bases from J, the junction contained 6 bases not matched to a gene. The length of the CDR3 is 15 residues. CDR1 is SEHNR and CDR2 is FQNEAQ in the germline V gene (reference sequence).

This clonotype was recorded at least ten times. The chain joins TRBV6-5 to TRBJ2-3; 14 positions match TRBD2. Germline CDR1 and CDR2: MNHEY and SVGAGI. V was clipped by 6 bases and J by 6 bases; unmatched bases: 8. The CDR3 is 16 amino acids. In DNA form, the CDR3 reads TGTGCCAGCAGCTTTGGGACTAGCGGGAGTGGGGATACGCAGTATTTT. It codes for CASSFGTSGSGDTQYF.

This clonotype was counted ten times or more. The rearrangement links TRBV3-1 to TRBJ2-7, with 7 bases that match TRBD1. The CDR3 runs to 17 residues. V lost 4 bases, J lost 3 bases, and 15 bases stayed unmatched. Germline V gene sequence: CDR1 LGHDT, CDR2 YNNKEL (reference sequence). CDR3 nucleotide sequence: TGTGCCAGCAGCCCCTATACGGCAGGGGGAGTACACTACGAGCAGTACTTC. As protein: CASSPYTAGGVHYEQYF.

This clonotype was seen more than once but under ten times. Possible read error: a much larger clone is one base away. J is TRBJ1-4 and V is TRBV29-1, with a tentative D call TRBD1 (5 bases). Germline assignment: CDR1 SQVTM and CDR2 ANQGSEA. The CDR3 is 14 amino acids. Trimming removed 4 bases at V and 7 bases at J, with 16 bases between. CDR3 sequence reads: CSVAKRRQGEKLFF. The CDR3 DNA reads as TGCAGCGTTGCTAAAAGGAGGCAGGGTGAAAAACTGTTTTTT.

V usage is TRBV7-2 and J usage is TRBJ1-5, with a weak D call TRBD1 (6 bases). The germline V gene has CDR1 SGHTA and CDR2 FQGNSA. V dropped 5 bases and J dropped 1 base, with 21 bases sitting between them. This CDR3 region has 18 residues. The chain's CDR3 is CASSQIYRETGSNQPQHF. CDR3 coding DNA: TGTGCCAGCAGCCAAATCTACAGGGAAACGGGAAGCAATCAGCCCCAGCATTTT.

This clonotype was detected ten times or more. This chain links TRBV20-1 with TRBJ2-3, with 8 positions matching TRBD2. There are 15 residues in the CDR3. Germline V gene sequence: CDR1 DFQATT, CDR2 SNEGSKA (reference sequence). V gave up 4 bases and J gave up 6 bases; unmatched junction bases: 12. The chain's CDR3 is CSATPGTRGGDTQYF. The CDR3 DNA sequence: TGCAGTGCTACCCCCGGGACTAGAGGGGGGGATACGCAGTATTTT.

This clonotype was recorded many times. J is TRBJ2-6 and V is TRBV6-5; D is undetermined. CDR1 and CDR2 (germline): MNHEY, SVGAGI. Trimming left V 1 base short and J 0 bases short, with 7 bases between. The CDR3 has 16 amino acids. The CDR3 sequence: CASSYYGSSGANVLTF. CDR3 nucleotide sequence: TGTGCCAGCAGTTACTATGGCAGCTCTGGGGCCAACGTCCTGACTTTC.